Described below is a single TCR beta chain sequence and its context. Its antigen is undetermined. The same CDR3 arises from other DNA sequences in this sample as well. Germline lookup yields CDR1 WSHSY and CDR2 SAAADI. There are 15 residues in the CDR3. The sample originates from a study of Tregs in tolerant kidney transplant recipients. Study as a whole: Related graft donors supplied nonmyeloablative bone marrow transplants, and mixed chimerism was transient.

Sequencing was performed with immunoSEQ multiplex PCR; in TCRdb, only in-frame clones are kept and a portion is missing. The sample includes about 94,000 clones, roughly 93% of them seen just once. Study-level results: Changing PCR primers prevented nucleotide comparison between some patients' samples. In tolerant patients, donor-specific Tregs outgrew total Tregs, suggesting antigen-driven expansion.

Thawed PBMCs were FACS-sorted into unstimulated CD4+CD25+CD127- regulatory T cells, CD4+CD25- non-regulatory cells, CD4 and CD8 cells. This TCR derives from a human donor who received a combined kidney and bone marrow transplant. The sequenced sample was CD4+ T cells from blood, obtained before the transplant. V is TRBV10-2 and J is TRBJ1-6; D unclear. The CDR3 loop is CATSGLRSDNSPLHF. As DNA, the CDR3 is TGCGCGACTAGTGGCCTACGATCGGATAATTCACCCCTCCACTTT.